This entry concerns a single TCR beta chain. As yet, its antigen is unknown. Researchers ran the PCR with 60 Vbeta and 13 Jbeta primers. Measured with immunoSEQ multiplex PCR; TCRdb has only the in-frame clones, and not every one. The sample has approximately 77,000 clones. This sample was taken from a study of cytomegalovirus exposure and HLA in healthy donors. Study-wide points: It emerged from a later analysis that several of the most significant clusters appeared to be linked to common viral pathogens. When analyzed later, a missense DCLRE1C variant was found to be linked to TCR beta V- and J-gene trimming. According to the study, around 180 TCR beta chains were cytomegalovirus-associated. CMV serostatus was the only recorded immune exposure for donors.

This clonotype was obtained from a man aged 25 to 40 in good health and CMV-seronegative. The sample consisted of PBMCs.

DNA for the CDR3: TGTGCCATCAGTGGAGATCAGGGGACAGATACGCAGTATTTT. It specifies CAISGDQGTDTQYF. This rearrangement joins TRBV10-3 to TRBJ2-3, with D possibly TRBD1 on 6 matching bases. The germline V and J ends were trimmed by 4 bases and 3 bases, with 11 bases remaining between them. Per germline, CDR1 ENHRY and CDR2 SYGVKD. The CDR3 has 14 amino acids.